This T cell receptor beta chain was captured by sequencing in a study of CD8 T cells in ankylosing spondylitis. The study, taken as a whole, reports: Researchers report that disease-linked clones proved CD8+ and relatively rare in peripheral blood.

Comment on this clonotype: Its target is not known.

TCRdb reprocessed the 5' RACE reads with MiXCR, giving one entry per CDR3 protein. The profile shows 250,000 or so distinct CDR3 sequences, roughly 10% of them singletons. The CDR3 runs 16 residues. Trimming cost V 2 bases and J 1 base, with 14 bases left between them. Germline CDR1 reads MNHEY; CDR2 reads SVGAGI. This TCR was recovered from a male donor with ankylosing spondylitis or in good health (not recorded which). J is TRBJ2-5 and V is TRBV6-5; tentative D call: TRBD2 (6 bases). Material: blood, either unsorted or a sorted T cell fraction (not recorded which). CDR3 loop: CASSYGSRGLQETQYF. The CDR3 DNA reads as TGTGCCAGCAGTTACGGTTCGAGGGGACTCCAAGAGACCCAGTACTTC.